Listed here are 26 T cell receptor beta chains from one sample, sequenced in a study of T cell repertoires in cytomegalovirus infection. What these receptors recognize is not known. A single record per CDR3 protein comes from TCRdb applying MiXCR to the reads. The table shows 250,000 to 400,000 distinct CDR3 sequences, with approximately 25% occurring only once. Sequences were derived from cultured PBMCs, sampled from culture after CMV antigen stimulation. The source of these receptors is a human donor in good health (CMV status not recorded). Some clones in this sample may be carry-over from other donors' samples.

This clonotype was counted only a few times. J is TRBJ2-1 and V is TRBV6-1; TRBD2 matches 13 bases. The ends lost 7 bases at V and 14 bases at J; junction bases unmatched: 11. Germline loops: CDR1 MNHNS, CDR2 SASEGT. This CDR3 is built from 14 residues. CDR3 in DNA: TGTGCCAGCAAATCCGGGACTAGCGGGACCCCTGAGTTCTTC. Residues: CASKSGTSGTPEFF.

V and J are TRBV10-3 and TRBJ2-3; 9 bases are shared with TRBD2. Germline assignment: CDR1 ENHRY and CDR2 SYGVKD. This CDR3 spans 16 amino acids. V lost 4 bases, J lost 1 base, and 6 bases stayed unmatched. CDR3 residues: CAISGIAGARTDTQYF. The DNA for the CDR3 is TGTGCCATCAGTGGGATAGCGGGAGCTCGCACAGATACGCAGTATTTT.

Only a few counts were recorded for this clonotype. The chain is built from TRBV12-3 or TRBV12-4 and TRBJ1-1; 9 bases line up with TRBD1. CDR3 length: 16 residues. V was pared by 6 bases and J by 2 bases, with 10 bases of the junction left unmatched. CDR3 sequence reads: CASSPTPGQGNTEAFF. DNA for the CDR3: TGTGCCAGCAGCCCGACCCCGGGACAGGGAAACACTGAAGCTTTCTTT.

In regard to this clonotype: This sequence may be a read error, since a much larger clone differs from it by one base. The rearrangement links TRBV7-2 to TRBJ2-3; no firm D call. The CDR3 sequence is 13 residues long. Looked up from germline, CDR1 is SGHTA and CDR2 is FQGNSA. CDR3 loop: CASSPQVLDTQDF. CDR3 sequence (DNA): TGTGCCAGCAGCCCGCAAGTACTGGATACGCAGGATTTT.

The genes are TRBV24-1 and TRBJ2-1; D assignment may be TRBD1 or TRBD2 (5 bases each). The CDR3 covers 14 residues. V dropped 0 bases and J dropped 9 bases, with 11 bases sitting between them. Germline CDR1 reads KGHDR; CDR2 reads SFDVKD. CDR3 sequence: CATSDLKRGFEQFF. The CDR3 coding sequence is TGTGCCACCAGTGATTTGAAGAGGGGATTTGAGCAGTTCTTC.

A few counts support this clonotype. DNA of the CDR3: TGTGCCAGCACCCAAGGGGACAGGGGTAATGAAAAACTGTTTTTT. This sequence encodes CASTQGDRGNEKLFF. The J gene is TRBJ1-4, the V gene TRBV28, with 10 bases fitting TRBD1. The CDR3 runs to 15 residues. In germline, CDR1 is MDHEN, CDR2 SYDVKM. J was trimmed by 4 bases and V by 7 bases; bases with no gene match: 6.

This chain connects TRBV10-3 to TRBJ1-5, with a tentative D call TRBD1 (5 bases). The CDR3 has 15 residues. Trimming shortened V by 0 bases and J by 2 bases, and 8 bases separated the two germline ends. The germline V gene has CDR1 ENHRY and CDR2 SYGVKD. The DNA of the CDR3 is TGTGCCATCAGTGAGTCGGGAGGGGGCAATCAGCCCCAGCATTTT. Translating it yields CAISESGGGNQPQHF.

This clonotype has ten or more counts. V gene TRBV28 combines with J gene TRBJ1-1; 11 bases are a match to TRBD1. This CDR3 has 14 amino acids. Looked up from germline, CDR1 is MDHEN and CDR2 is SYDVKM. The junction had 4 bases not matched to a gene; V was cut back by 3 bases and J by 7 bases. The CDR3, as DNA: TGTGCCAGCAGTTTGACTGGGACAGGGGGTGAAGCTTTCTTT. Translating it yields CASSLTGTGGEAFF.

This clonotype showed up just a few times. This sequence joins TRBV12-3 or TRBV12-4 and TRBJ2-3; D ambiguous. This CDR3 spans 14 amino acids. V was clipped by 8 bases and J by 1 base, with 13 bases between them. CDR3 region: CASRDLKRTDTQYF. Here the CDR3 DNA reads TGTGCCAGCCGCGACTTGAAACGCACAGATACGCAGTATTTT.

The CDR3 loop reads CASSMGTGTSGMGEQFF. CDR3 coding DNA: TGTGCCAGTAGTATGGGTACCGGGACTAGCGGGATGGGTGAGCAGTTCTTC. This chain links TRBV19 with TRBJ2-1; TRBD2 agrees at 13 bases. CDR3 length: 17 amino acids. Trimming removed 3 bases from V and 9 bases from J; junction bases left unmatched: 11. CDR1 is LNHDA and CDR2 is SQIVND in the germline V gene (reference sequence).

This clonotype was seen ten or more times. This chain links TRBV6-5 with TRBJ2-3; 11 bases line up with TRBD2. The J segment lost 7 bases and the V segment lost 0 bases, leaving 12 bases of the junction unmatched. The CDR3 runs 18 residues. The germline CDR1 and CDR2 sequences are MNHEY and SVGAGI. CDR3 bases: TGTGCCAGCAGTTACTCTGTTAGTTCTACTAGCGGGAGTTATACGCAGTATTTT. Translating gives CASSYSVSSTSGSYTQYF.

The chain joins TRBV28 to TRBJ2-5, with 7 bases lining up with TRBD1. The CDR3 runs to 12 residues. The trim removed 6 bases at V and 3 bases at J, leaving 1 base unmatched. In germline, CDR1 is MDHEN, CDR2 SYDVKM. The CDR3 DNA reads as TGTGCCAGCAGACAGGGGAAAGAGACCCAGTACTTC. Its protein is CASRQGKETQYF.

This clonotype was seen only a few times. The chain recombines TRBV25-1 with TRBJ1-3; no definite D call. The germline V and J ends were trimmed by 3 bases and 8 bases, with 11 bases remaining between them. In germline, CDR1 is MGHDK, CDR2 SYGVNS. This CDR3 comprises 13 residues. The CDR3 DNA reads TGTGCCAGCAGTGATCCCGGCGGCTACACCATATATTTT. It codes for CASSDPGGYTIYF.

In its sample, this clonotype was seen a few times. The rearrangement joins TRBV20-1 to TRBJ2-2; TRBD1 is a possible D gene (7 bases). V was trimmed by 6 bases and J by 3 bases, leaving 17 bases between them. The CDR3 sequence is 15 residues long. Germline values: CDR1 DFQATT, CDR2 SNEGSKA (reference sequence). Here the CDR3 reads CSATYPGGYTGELFF. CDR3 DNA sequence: TGCAGTGCCACGTATCCAGGGGGGTACACCGGGGAGCTGTTTTTT.

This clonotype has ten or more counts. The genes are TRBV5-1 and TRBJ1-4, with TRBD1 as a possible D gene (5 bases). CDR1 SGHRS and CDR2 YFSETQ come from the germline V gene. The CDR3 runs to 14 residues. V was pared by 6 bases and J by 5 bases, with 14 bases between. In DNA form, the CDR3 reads TGCGCCAGCAACCCGGGGACGGACAATGAAAAACTGTTTTTT. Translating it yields CASNPGTDNEKLFF.

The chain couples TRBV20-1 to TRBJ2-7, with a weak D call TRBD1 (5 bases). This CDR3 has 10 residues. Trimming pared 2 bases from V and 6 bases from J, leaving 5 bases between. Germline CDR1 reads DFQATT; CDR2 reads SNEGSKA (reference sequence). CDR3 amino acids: CSARRGEQYF. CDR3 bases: TGCAGTGCTAGAAGGGGCGAGCAGTACTTC.

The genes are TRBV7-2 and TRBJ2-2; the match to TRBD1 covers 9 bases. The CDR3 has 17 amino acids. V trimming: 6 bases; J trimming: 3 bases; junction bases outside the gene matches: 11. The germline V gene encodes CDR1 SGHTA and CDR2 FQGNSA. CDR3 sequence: CASSLTRTGVDTGELFF. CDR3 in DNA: TGTGCCAGCAGTTTAACCAGGACAGGGGTGGACACCGGGGAGCTGTTTTTT.

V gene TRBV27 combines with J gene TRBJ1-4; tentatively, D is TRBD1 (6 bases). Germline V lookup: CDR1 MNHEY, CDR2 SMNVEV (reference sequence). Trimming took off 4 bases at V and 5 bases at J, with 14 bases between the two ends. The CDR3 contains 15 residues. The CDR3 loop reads CASSSRTAENEKLFF. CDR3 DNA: TGTGCCAGCAGTTCCCGGACAGCAGAAAATGAAAAACTGTTTTTT. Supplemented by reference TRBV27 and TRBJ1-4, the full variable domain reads EAQVTQNPRYLITVTGKKLTVTCSQNMNHEYMSWYRQDPGLGLRQIYYSMNVEVTDKGDVPEGYKVSRKEKRNFPLILESPSPNQTSLYFCASSSRTAENEKLFFGSGTQLSVL.

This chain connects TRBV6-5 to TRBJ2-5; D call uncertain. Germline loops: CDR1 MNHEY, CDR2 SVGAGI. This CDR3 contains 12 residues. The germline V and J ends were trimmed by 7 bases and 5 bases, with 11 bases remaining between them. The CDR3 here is CASTDLAETQYF. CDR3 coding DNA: TGTGCCAGCACCGACCTGGCGGAGACCCAGTACTTC.

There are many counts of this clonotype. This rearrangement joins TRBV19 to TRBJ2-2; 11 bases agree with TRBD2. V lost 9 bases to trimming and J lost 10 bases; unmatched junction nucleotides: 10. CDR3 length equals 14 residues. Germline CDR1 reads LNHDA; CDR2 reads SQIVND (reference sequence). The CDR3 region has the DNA TGTGCCAGCCACCGACTAGCGGGGAAGACGGAGCTGTTTTTT. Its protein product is CASHRLAGKTELFF.

Here the CDR3 reads CASKPGTSGSGELFF. The CDR3 DNA follows: TGTGCCAGTAAGCCCGGGACTAGCGGGAGTGGGGAGCTGTTTTTT. V usage is TRBV19 and J usage is TRBJ2-2; 14 bases line up with TRBD2. The germline V gene has CDR1 LNHDA and CDR2 SQIVND (reference sequence). The length of the CDR3 is 15 residues. J lost 8 bases, V lost 7 bases, and 6 bases had no gene match.

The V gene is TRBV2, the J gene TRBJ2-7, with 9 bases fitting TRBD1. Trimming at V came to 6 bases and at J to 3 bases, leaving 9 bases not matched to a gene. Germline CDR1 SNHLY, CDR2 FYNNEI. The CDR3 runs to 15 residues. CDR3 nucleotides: TGTGCCAGCAGACTAGGGACAGGGAGCCTCTACGAGCAGTACTTC. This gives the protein CASRLGTGSLYEQYF.

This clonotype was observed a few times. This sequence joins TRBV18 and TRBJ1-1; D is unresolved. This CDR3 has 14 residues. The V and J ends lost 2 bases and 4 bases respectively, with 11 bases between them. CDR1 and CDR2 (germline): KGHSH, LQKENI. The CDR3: CASSPAVRATEAFF. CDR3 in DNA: TGTGCCAGCTCACCAGCAGTTAGGGCCACTGAAGCTTTCTTT.

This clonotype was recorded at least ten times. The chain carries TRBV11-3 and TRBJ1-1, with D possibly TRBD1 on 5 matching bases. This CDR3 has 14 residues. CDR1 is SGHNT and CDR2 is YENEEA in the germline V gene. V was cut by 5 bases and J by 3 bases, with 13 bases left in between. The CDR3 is CASSPGGPDTEAFF. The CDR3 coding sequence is TGTGCCAGCAGCCCCGGGGGTCCGGACACTGAAGCTTTCTTT.

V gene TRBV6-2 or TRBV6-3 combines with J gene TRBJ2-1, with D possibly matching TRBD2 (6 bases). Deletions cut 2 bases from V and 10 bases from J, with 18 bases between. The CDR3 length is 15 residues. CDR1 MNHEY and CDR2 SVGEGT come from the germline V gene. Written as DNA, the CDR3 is TGTGCCAGCAGTTACGAGCGGGTGAAGGGAGAGGAGCAGTTCTTC. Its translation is CASSYERVKGEEQFF.

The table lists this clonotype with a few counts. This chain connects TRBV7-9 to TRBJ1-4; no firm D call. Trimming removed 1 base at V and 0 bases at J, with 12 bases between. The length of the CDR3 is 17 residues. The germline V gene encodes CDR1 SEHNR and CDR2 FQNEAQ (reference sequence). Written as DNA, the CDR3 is TGTGCCAGCAGCTTAGAACCGCAGCTTTCAACTAATGAAAAACTGTTTTTT. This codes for CASSLEPQLSTNEKLFF.